This T cell receptor (beta chain) was profiled in a study of CD8+ T cells in alopecia areata. On the study more broadly: By percentage of affected scalp area, the severity of treated patients was scored.

Findings and limits, study-wide: Researchers report lesional scalp, most notably alopecia totalis/universalis, outstripped normal scalp in clonality. Any link of baseline CD8+ expansion to response, resting on one nonresponder, remains uncertain.

RNA was extracted and reverse transcribed into cDNA as the sequencing template. Profiled with immunoSEQ multiplex PCR; TCRdb holds only in-frame clones, not every one. The table includes under 200,000 clones, 65% detected once. In the case of this clone: Its antigen is currently unknown.

Indicated treatment: oral pan-JAK inhibitor, 5-10 mg twice daily. Individuals with alopecia areata gave both lesional scalp punch biopsies and peripheral blood for collection. Germline V CDR1 and CDR2: SGHTA, FQGNSA. The CDR3 is 13 amino acids. V lost 2 bases and J 0 bases, leaving 2 bases between the germline ends. The material was CD4+ T cells sorted from blood, obtained at week 4, from a patient treated with tofacitinib. The origin of this receptor is a human donor with alopecia areata. The chain carries TRBV7-2 and TRBJ1-5; D uncertain. For the CDR3, the DNA is TGTGCCAGCAGCTTATTTAGCAATCAGCCCCAGCATTTT. It yields the protein CASSLFSNQPQHF.